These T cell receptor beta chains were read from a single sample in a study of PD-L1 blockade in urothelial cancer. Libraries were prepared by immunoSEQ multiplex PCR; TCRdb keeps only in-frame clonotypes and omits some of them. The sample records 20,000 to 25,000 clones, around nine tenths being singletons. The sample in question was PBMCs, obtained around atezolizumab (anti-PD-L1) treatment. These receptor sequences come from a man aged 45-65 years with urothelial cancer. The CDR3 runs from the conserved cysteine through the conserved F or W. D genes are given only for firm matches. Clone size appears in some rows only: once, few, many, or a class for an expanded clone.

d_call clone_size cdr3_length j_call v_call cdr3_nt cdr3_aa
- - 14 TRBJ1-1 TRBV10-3 TGTGCCATCAGCCCGGCGGGGGGCGGGACTGAAGCTTTCTTT CAISPAGGGTEAFF
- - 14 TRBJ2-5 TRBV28 - CASSFLAGGETQYF
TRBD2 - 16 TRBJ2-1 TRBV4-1 TGCGCCAGCAGCCACTTCTTTCTAGCGGGAGTCAATGAGCAGTTCTTC CASSHFFLAGVNEQFF
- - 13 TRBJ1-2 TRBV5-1 TGCGCCAGCAGCTATACGGCTAACTATGGCTACACCTTC CASSYTANYGYTF
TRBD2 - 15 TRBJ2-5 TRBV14 TGTGCCAGCAGCCCGAGGACTAGCGGACAAGAGACCCAGTACTTC CASSPRTSGQETQYF
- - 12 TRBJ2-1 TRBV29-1 TGCAGCGTTCCTCCCACTTACAATGAGCAGTTCTTC CSVPPTYNEQFF
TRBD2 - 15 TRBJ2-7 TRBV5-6 TGTGCCAGCAGCTTGTGGCGGGAGGCGCGCTACGAGCAGTACTTC CASSLWREARYEQYF
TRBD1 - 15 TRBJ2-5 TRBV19 TGTGCCAGTAAGCTACGGCAGGGGGCGGGGGAGACCCAGTACTTC CASKLRQGAGETQYF
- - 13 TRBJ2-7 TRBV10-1 TGCGCCAGCAGTCGGGCGGGAACCTACGAGCAGTACTTC CASSRAGTYEQYF
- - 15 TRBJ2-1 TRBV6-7 TGTGCCAGCAGTTACTCCTGGACAGGGAGGGATGAGCAGTTCTTC CASSYSWTGRDEQFF
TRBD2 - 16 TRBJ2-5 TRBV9 TGTGCCAGCAGCGTAGATGGTAGCGGGATTCGGGAGACCCAGTACTTC CASSVDGSGIRETQYF
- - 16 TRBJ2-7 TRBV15 TGTGCCACCAGCACCGAAATGGACGGGGTTCCCTACGAGCAGTACTTC CATSTEMDGVPYEQYF
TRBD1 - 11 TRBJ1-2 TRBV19 TGTGCCAGTAGCGGACAGGGGGTTTACACCTTC CASSGQGVYTF
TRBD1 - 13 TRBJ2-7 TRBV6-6 TGTGCCAGCAGTCAGACAGGGTTATACGAGCAGTACTTC CASSQTGLYEQYF
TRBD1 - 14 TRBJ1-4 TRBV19 TGTGCCAGTAGTATGACAGGGGATCGATGGAGACTGTTTTTT CASSMTGDRWRLFF
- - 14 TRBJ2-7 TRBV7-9 TGTGCCAGCAGCTTAGGGAGAGGCTCCTACGAGCAGTACTTC CASSLGRGSYEQYF
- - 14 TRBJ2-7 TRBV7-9 TGTGCCAGCAGCTTTGGCGCAGGGGACTACGAGCAGTACTTC CASSFGAGDYEQYF
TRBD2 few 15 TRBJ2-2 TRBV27 TGTGCCAGCAGCTCAGCGGGAGGCGGCACCGGGGAGCTGTTTTTT CASSSAGGGTGELFF
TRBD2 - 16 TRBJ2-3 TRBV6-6 TGTGCCAGCAGTTACTTGGGGACTAGTTACACAGATACGCAGTATTTT CASSYLGTSYTDTQYF
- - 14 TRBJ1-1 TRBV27 TGTGCCAGCAGTTTTCAGGGACTGATCACTGAAGCTTTCTTT CASSFQGLITEAFF
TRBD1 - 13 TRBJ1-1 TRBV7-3 TGTGCCAGCAGCCAGGACAGGGAAACTGAAGCTTTCTTT CASSQDRETEAFF
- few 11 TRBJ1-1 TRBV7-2 TGTGCCAGCAGCCCGTACACTGAAGCTTTCTTT CASSPYTEAFF
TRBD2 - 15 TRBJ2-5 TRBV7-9 TGTGCCAGCAACCTAGCGGGGGGGCCGGGAGAGACCCAGTACTTC CASNLAGGPGETQYF
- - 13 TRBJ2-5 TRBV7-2 TGTGCCAGCAGCTTAGGAGGGCGGGAGACCCAGTACTTC CASSLGGRETQYF
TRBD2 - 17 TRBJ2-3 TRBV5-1 TGCGCCAGCAGCTTGATGGCTAGCGGGGTCAGCACAGATACGCAGTATTTT CASSLMASGVSTDTQYF
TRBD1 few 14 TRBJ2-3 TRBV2 TGTGCCAGCAGGAGGACAGGCTCCACAGATACGCAGTATTTT CASRRTGSTDTQYF
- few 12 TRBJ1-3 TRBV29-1 TGCAGCATCAGGGTAGCTGGAAACACCATATATTTT CSIRVAGNTIYF
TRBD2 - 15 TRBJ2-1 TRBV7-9 TGTGCCAGCAGCTTAGCGATAGCGGGAAAAAATGAGCAGTTCTTC CASSLAIAGKNEQFF
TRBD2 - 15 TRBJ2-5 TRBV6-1 TGTGCCAGCAGTATTAGCGGGGGGGTCCAAGAGACCCAGTACTTC CASSISGGVQETQYF
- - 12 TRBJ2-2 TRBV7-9 TGTGCCAGCAGCTGGGCCTCGGAGGAGCTGTTTTTT CASSWASEELFF
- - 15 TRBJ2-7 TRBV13 TGTGCCAGCAAGGTAAAACTAGATGCCCACTACGAGCAGTACTTC CASKVKLDAHYEQYF
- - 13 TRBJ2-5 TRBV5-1 TGCGCCAGCAGCTTGGGGGAGGTAAAGACCCAGTACTTC CASSLGEVKTQYF
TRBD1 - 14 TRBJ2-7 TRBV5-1 TGCGCCAGCAGTTGGGACAGGTCCTCCTACGAGCAGTACTTC CASSWDRSSYEQYF
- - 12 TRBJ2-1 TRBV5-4 TGTGCCAGCAGCCCCGGCCAACGGGTGCAGTTCTTC CASSPGQRVQFF
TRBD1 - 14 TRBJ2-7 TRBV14 TGTGCCAGCAGCCAATTCGCAGGGGGTTACGAGCAGTACTTC CASSQFAGGYEQYF
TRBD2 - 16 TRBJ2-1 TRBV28 TGTGCCAGCAGTATCCGGACTAGCGCTCCTCGGAATGAGCAGTTCTTC CASSIRTSAPRNEQFF
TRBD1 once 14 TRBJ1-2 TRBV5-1 TGCGCCAGCAGCCCACCGGACAGGGGCTACGGCTACACCTTC CASSPPDRGYGYTF
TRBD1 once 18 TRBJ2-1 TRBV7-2 TGTGCCAGCAGCCCCCGGACAGGGGGCTCACCAACCTACAATGAGCAGTTCTTC CASSPRTGGSPTYNEQFF
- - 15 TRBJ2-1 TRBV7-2 TGTGCCAGCATCAACGCACTTAGCGTAGACAATGAGCAGTTCTTC CASINALSVDNEQFF
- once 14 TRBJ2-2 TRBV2 TGTGCCAGCAGTGAAGTAGGGGTAACCGGGGAGCTGTTTTTT CASSEVGVTGELFF
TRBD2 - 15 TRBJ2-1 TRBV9 TGTGCCAGCAGCGTTGCTCTAGCGGGGCAGAATGAGCAGTTCTTC CASSVALAGQNEQFF
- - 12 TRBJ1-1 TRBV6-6 TGTGCCAGCAGTTACTCGGGCAGGGAAGCTTTCTTT CASSYSGREAFF
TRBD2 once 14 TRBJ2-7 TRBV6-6 TGTGCCAGCAGTTACTCTCAGCGGGAGGGCGAGCAGTACTTC CASSYSQREGEQYF
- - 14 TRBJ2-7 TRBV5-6 TGTGCCAGCAGCTTGCAGCGTTCGTTGGATGAGCAGTACTTC CASSLQRSLDEQYF
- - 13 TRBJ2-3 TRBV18 TGTGCCAGCTCACCAGTACAGGGAGATACGCAGTATTTT CASSPVQGDTQYF
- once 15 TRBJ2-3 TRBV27 TGTGCCAGCAGTTTTGAGGGAAGCGGTGTAGCGACGCAGTATTTT CASSFEGSGVATQYF
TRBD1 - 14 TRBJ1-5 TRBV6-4 TGTGCCAGCAGTGCGACAGGGGGCGGACAGCCCCAGCATTTT CASSATGGGQPQHF
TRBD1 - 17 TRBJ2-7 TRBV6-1 TGTGCCAGCAGTGAAGGGGCGGGGACAGGTGACTCCTACGAGCAGTACTTC CASSEGAGTGDSYEQYF
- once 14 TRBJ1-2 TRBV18 TGTGCCAGCTCACGTGAAGGACAGCCCTATGGCTACACCTTC CASSREGQPYGYTF
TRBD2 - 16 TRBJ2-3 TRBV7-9 TGTGCCAGCAGCCCCTTGACTAGCGGGAGAACATCTCACCTGTATTTT CASSPLTSGRTSHLYF
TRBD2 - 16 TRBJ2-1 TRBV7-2 TGTGCCAGCAGCTTAGCGTCAAGCGGGAGTGTTTATGAGCAGTTCTTC CASSLASSGSVYEQFF
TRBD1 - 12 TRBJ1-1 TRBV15 TGTGCCACCAGGCTCGGGACAGGGTTAGCTTTCTTT CATRLGTGLAFF
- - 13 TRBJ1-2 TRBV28 TGTGCCAGCAGTCCCCTTTCTAACTATGGCTACACCTTC CASSPLSNYGYTF